The rows below give T cell receptor beta chains drawn from one sample of a study of cytomegalovirus exposure and HLA in healthy donors. The table came from immunoSEQ multiplex PCR; TCRdb's copy has only in-frame clones and leaves some out. The repertoire holds about 180,000 clones, with roughly 80% as singletons. Sequencing used PBMCs. Receptors originate from a man between 60 and 75 years old in good health and CMV-seronegative. The CDR3 runs from the conserved cysteine through the conserved F or W. The order of the fields is J gene, CDR3 length, V gene, D gene, clone size, CDR3 DNA, CDR3 protein. D genes are given only for firm matches. Clone sizes are given selectively: once, few, many, or a class where the clone is expanded.

j_call: TRBJ2-3; cdr3_length: 15; v_call: TRBV10-3; d_call: -; clone_size: -; cdr3_nt: TGTGCCATCAGGGACCCCCGGGACTTCACAGATACGCAGTATTTT; cdr3_aa: CAIRDPRDFTDTQYF
j_call: TRBJ1-1; cdr3_length: 13; v_call: TRBV5-5; d_call: -; clone_size: -; cdr3_nt: TGTGCCAGCAGCTTCGGGTTCCCTCAGGAAGCTTTCTTT; cdr3_aa: CASSFGFPQEAFF
j_call: TRBJ2-4; cdr3_length: 18; v_call: TRBV4-2; d_call: TRBD1; clone_size: -; cdr3_nt: TGTGCCAGCAGCTTAAGGGGGGGACAGGGACTAGCCAAAAACATTCAGTACTTC; cdr3_aa: CASSLRGGQGLAKNIQYF
j_call: TRBJ2-3; cdr3_length: 13; v_call: TRBV5-1; d_call: -; clone_size: -; cdr3_nt: TGCGCCAGCAGCTTGGGGCGGAAAGATACGCAGTATTTT; cdr3_aa: CASSLGRKDTQYF
j_call: TRBJ2-7; cdr3_length: 16; v_call: TRBV7-9; d_call: TRBD2; clone_size: -; cdr3_nt: TGTGCCAGCAGCTTAGCGGGGACTAGCGGGAGCTACGAGCAGTACTTC; cdr3_aa: CASSLAGTSGSYEQYF
j_call: TRBJ1-1; cdr3_length: 11; v_call: TRBV6-5; d_call: -; clone_size: once; cdr3_nt: TGTGCCAGCAGCAGAAACACTGAAGCTTTCTTT; cdr3_aa: CASSRNTEAFF
j_call: TRBJ2-7; cdr3_length: 15; v_call: TRBV6-5; d_call: -; clone_size: -; cdr3_nt: TGTGCCAGCCGGGGTACGGGGGTTCCCAACGACGAGCAGTACTTC; cdr3_aa: CASRGTGVPNDEQYF
j_call: TRBJ2-3; cdr3_length: 15; v_call: TRBV14; d_call: -; clone_size: -; cdr3_nt: TGTGCCAGCAGCCAAGCAAGGGGCAGCACAGATACGCAGTATTTT; cdr3_aa: CASSQARGSTDTQYF
j_call: TRBJ2-7; cdr3_length: 15; v_call: TRBV6-5; d_call: TRBD1; clone_size: -; cdr3_nt: TGTGCCAGCAGTCAAGGACAGGGGGCTTCCTACGAGCAGTACTTC; cdr3_aa: CASSQGQGASYEQYF
j_call: TRBJ2-3; cdr3_length: 11; v_call: TRBV29-1; d_call: -; clone_size: -; cdr3_nt: TGCAGCGTTGGGACAACAGATACGCAGTATTTT; cdr3_aa: CSVGTTDTQYF
j_call: TRBJ1-3; cdr3_length: 16; v_call: TRBV21-1; d_call: -; clone_size: -; cdr3_nt: TGTGCCAGCAATCCGATGGGGGGGCTGTTGAGAAACACCATATATTTT; cdr3_aa: CASNPMGGLLRNTIYF